The sequence of this T cell receptor beta chain was determined in a study of T cell responses to AZD1222 COVID-19 vaccine. General study results and limits: Donors in the cohort were predominantly white British and more often female, and clonal diversity was possibly underestimated. Spike-specific TCR depth and breadth grew after two AZD1222 doses. There were vaccine-associated CD4 TCRs across spike, dominant at 160-218 and 743-854.

As for this clone: What it recognizes is unknown.

Profiled with immunoSEQ multiplex PCR; TCRdb holds only in-frame clones, not every one. This table has 150,000 to 200,000 clones, more than 75% appearing once. Second-dose schedules of about 4 or about 12 weeks were combined. Losses at the gene ends were 5 bases for V and 3 bases for J; bases not matched to a gene: 4. CDR3 length: 15 amino acids. From germline, CDR1 is SGHAT and CDR2 FQNNGV. V usage is TRBV11-2 and J usage is TRBJ2-1; 10 positions agree with TRBD2. The sequences come from peripheral blood, collected 28 days after the second AZD1222 dose. This receptor was obtained from an adult who received the AZD1222 COVID-19 vaccine. CDR3 protein: CASSPPSGGYNEQFF. CDR3 sequence (DNA): TGTGCCAGCAGCCCCCCTAGCGGGGGCTACAATGAGCAGTTCTTC.